The 9 T cell receptor beta chains in this list originate from one sample, sequenced in a study of PD-L1 blockade in urothelial cancer. The method was immunoSEQ multiplex PCR; TCRdb's version includes in-frame clones alone and lacks a portion of them. The sample contains more than 45,000 clones, about four fifths of which appear only once. This specimen was PBMCs, taken around atezolizumab (anti-PD-L1) treatment. These receptors all come from a man between 65 and 79 years old with urothelial cancer.

This chain uses TRBV11-2 with TRBJ2-1; D perhaps matches TRBD2 (6 bases). The CDR3 spans 13 residues. Between the trimmed V and J ends, which lost 5 bases and 16 bases, there was a span of 21 bases. In germline, CDR1 is SGHAT, CDR2 FQNNGV. CDR3 protein: CASSPQAGGTCFF. The DNA for the CDR3 is TGTGCCAGCAGCCCTCAGGCCGGGGGAACGTGTTTCTTC.

V usage is TRBV4-1 and J usage is TRBJ1-1, with 10 positions matching TRBD1. V shed 5 bases and J 7 bases; nucleotides not matched to a gene: 4. This CDR3 contains 13 residues. Germline CDR1 and CDR2: MGHRA and YSYEKL. The CDR3 coding sequence is TGCGCCAGCAGCAGACAGGGGGCGGGTGAAGCTTTCTTT. The encoded protein is CASSRQGAGEAFF.

Note on this clone: Other DNA sequences in this specimen translate into the identical CDR3. The rearrangement joins TRBV9 to TRBJ1-1; 7 bases agree with TRBD1. The CDR3 runs to 14 residues. Germline V gene lookup returns CDR1 SGDLS and CDR2 YYNGEE. After removal of 4 bases from V and 1 base from J, the junction contained 4 bases not matched to a gene. This CDR3 reads CASSSRQGNTEAFF. The CDR3 bases are TGTGCCAGCAGCTCCCGACAGGGGAACACTGAAGCTTTCTTT.

The J gene is TRBJ2-1, the V gene TRBV28; 7 positions agree with TRBD2. Germline V gene lookup returns CDR1 MDHEN and CDR2 SYDVKM. V was clipped by 5 bases and J by 2 bases; unmatched bases: 3. This CDR3 has 14 residues. The CDR3 bases are TGTGCCAGCAGTAAGCGGGGCACCTACAATGAGCAGTTCTTC. Translation gives CASSKRGTYNEQFF.

The chain couples TRBV5-1 to TRBJ1-4, with D hard to call. The germline V gene encodes CDR1 SGHRS and CDR2 YFSETQ. V was cut by 4 bases and J by 1 base, with 23 bases left in between. There are 19 residues in the CDR3. CDR3 in DNA: TGCGCCAGCAGCCCCGGCCGGGGATTCGTTACTGGAACTAATGAAAAACTGTTTTTT. It encodes CASSPGRGFVTGTNEKLFF.

The rearrangement joins TRBV9 to TRBJ1-1, with TRBD1 matching over 7 bases. The CDR3 runs to 14 residues. The germline gives CDR1 SGDLS, CDR2 YYNGEE. V lost 0 bases and J lost 3; bases outside the gene matches: 2. The DNA of the CDR3 is TGTGCCAGCAGCGTAGGACAGGGAGACACTGAAGCTTTCTTT. It codes for CASSVGQGDTEAFF.

The chain joins TRBV2 to TRBJ2-1; 14 bases align to TRBD2. From germline, CDR1 is SNHLY and CDR2 FYNNEI. This CDR3 region has 15 residues. V lost 7 bases and J lost 6; bases outside the gene matches: 5. In nucleotides, the CDR3 is TGTGCCAGCACCAGACTAGCGGGAGGGCCCAATGAGCAGTTCTTC. Amino acids: CASTRLAGGPNEQFF.

This clone came up once. The chain joins TRBV10-3 to TRBJ1-5; D not resolved. Trimming pared 2 bases from V and 6 bases from J, leaving 8 bases between. The CDR3 is 13 amino acids. Germline CDR1 reads ENHRY; CDR2 reads SYGVKD. CDR3 sequence: CAISEGRSQPQHF. CDR3 nucleotide sequence: TGTGCCATCAGTGAGGGTCGGAGTCAGCCCCAGCATTTT.

The genes are TRBV28 and TRBJ2-7, with 13 bases matching TRBD2. From germline, CDR1 is MDHEN and CDR2 SYDVKM. With V trimmed by 5 bases and J by 6 bases, 10 bases remained unmatched. The CDR3 spans 16 residues. The CDR3 region is CASSPRLAGGVREQYF. CDR3 DNA: TGTGCCAGCAGTCCCCGACTAGCGGGAGGAGTACGCGAGCAGTACTTC.